The sequence of this T cell receptor (beta chain) was determined in a study of blood T cell repertoires in COVID-19. Study as a whole: Samples came from the United States, Italy and Spain, spanning acute and convalescent COVID-19.

As handled by the study authors: How many nucleated cells were present was estimated from reference gene primer amplification. The method was immunoSEQ multiplex PCR; TCRdb's version includes in-frame clones alone and lacks a portion of them. D and trimming come from the DNA, and the V and J calls and clone size come from that table. The table includes about 53,000 clones, approximately 87% detected once. The V end was cut by 3 bases, the J end by 7 bases, with 10 bases between. The V gene's germline CDR1 is LGHNT and CDR2 FRNRAP. CDR3 length: 13 residues. The clonotype originates from a man aged 50-59 years with acute or convalescent COVID-19. The chain uses TRBV12-5 and TRBJ1-5, with D tentatively TRBD1 (5 bases). The sample was peripheral blood. The CDR3 region is CASGLGGAQPQHF. The CDR3 DNA is TGTGCTAGTGGTTTAGGTGGGGCGCAGCCCCAGCATTTT.